The rows below give T cell receptor beta chains drawn from one sample of a study of blood T cell repertoires in COVID-19. Generated by immunoSEQ multiplex PCR, the TCRdb table keeps only in-frame clones and is missing some. This sample has nearly 400,000 clones, with roughly 89% found just once. Material for sequencing was PBMCs or T cells enriched from blood (not recorded which). These receptors originate from a woman aged 30 to 39 who had recovered from COVID-19. CDR3s include the opening cysteine and the closing phenylalanine or tryptophan. The D gene is left open where the match is weak. Size is stated for part of the rows, as once, few or many counts, or as a class when the clone is expanded.

j_call clone_size d_call v_call cdr3_nt cdr3_aa
TRBJ1-1 . TRBD1 TRBV7-8 TGTGCCAGCAGCCCCGACCCAGGGGGTGAAGCTTTCTTT CASSPDPGGEAFF
TRBJ2-1 few TRBD2 TRBV9 TGTGCCAGCAGCGTTAACCCAGGACTAGCGGGAGGGAAGAGCTCCTACAATGAGCAGTTCTTC CASSVNPGLAGGKSSYNEQFF
TRBJ1-5 . . TRBV5-6 TGTGCCAGCAGCTGGAGGGACGGAGGACGCAATCAGCCCCAGCATTTT CASSWRDGGRNQPQHF
TRBJ1-1 once . TRBV28 TGTGCCAGCAGTTTAGTCCCAAGGGGCACTGAAGCTTTCTTT CASSLVPRGTEAFF
TRBJ2-2 . . TRBV7-8 TGTGCCAGCAGCTCCCGGGTCGGGAACACCGGGGAGCTGTTTTTT CASSSRVGNTGELFF
TRBJ1-2 . TRBD1 TRBV7-6 TGTGCCAGCAGCCGAGACAGGGTGGGTGGCTACACCTTC CASSRDRVGGYTF
TRBJ1-1 . . TRBV27 TGTGCCAGCAGTTTATCGGGCAGCCGTACTGAAGCTTTCTTT CASSLSGSRTEAFF
TRBJ2-4 . TRBD2 TRBV7-2 TGTGCCAGCAGCTTCTCTAGCGGGGGGGCCAAAAACATTCAGTACTTC CASSFSSGGAKNIQYF
TRBJ2-7 . . TRBV4-1 TGCGCCAGCAGCCAAGATCTAGCCACGAGATCCTACGAGCAGTACTTC CASSQDLATRSYEQYF
TRBJ1-2 . TRBD1 TRBV18 TGTGCCAGCTCACCACCGGGACAGTGGGGGAACTATGGCTACACCTTC CASSPPGQWGNYGYTF
TRBJ1-5 . TRBD1 TRBV27 TGTGCCAGCAGTCCCGTCCAGGGGGCGTACAATCAGCCCCAGCATTTT CASSPVQGAYNQPQHF
TRBJ1-2 . TRBD1 TRBV19 TGTGCCAGTAGTCCCGGACAGGGGATTTGGGATGGCTACACCTTC CASSPGQGIWDGYTF
TRBJ2-1 . TRBD2 TRBV18 TGTGCCAGCTCCCCAAGGACTAGTCGCTCCTACAATGAGCAGTTCTTC CASSPRTSRSYNEQFF
TRBJ2-3 . TRBD2 TRBV4-2 TGTGCCAGCAGCCAAGACACGGCGGTAGGCTATGGCGGGAGGACCTTT CASSQDTAVGYGGRTF
TRBJ1-6 . . TRBV7-2 TGTGCCAGCAGCTTAATGGAGAAACCCCTCCACTTT CASSLMEKPLHF
TRBJ2-4 . TRBD1 TRBV11-2 TGTGCCAGCAGCTTGAGAGGACAGGGAGAAAACATTCAGTACTTC CASSLRGQGENIQYF
TRBJ1-1 . . TRBV10-3 TGTGCCATCAGGGGAACCTTCCAGGGCGTTGAAGCTTTCTTT CAIRGTFQGVEAFF
TRBJ2-1 . TRBD2 TRBV5-8 TGTGCCAGCAGCTGGGTGACGGGAGGTGGTGAGCAGTTCTTC CASSWVTGGGEQFF
TRBJ2-1 once TRBD2 TRBV9 TGTGCCAGCAGCGTCCGACTAGCGGGACTCCTAGATGAGCAGTTCTTC CASSVRLAGLLDEQFF
TRBJ1-2 . TRBD1 TRBV19 TGTGCCAGTAGTAGCGGACAGGGGGGCCACTATGGCTACACCTTC CASSSGQGGHYGYTF
TRBJ1-6 . TRBD1 TRBV2 TGTGCCAGCAGTGCTACAGGGGTGGTACCCCTCCACTTT CASSATGVVPLHF
TRBJ2-5 . TRBD1 TRBV2 TGTGCCAGCAGTATCCAGGGGGCCCAGTACTTC CASSIQGAQYF
TRBJ1-1 . . TRBV7-8 TGTGCCAGCAGCCCCCCAGGGATAGGGGCTTTCTTT CASSPPGIGAFF
TRBJ2-7 . TRBD1 TRBV30 TGTGCCTGGAGGGGACAGTACTACGAGCAGTACTTC CAWRGQYYEQYF
TRBJ2-7 . TRBD2 TRBV6-4 TGTGCCAGCAGAGGGAGGGGATGTGAGTACGAGCAGTACTTC CASRGRGCEYEQYF
TRBJ1-1 . . TRBV7-3 TGTGCCAGCAGCTTAATAGCCGTGGGGGGTGGTACTGAAGCTTTCTTT CASSLIAVGGGTEAFF
TRBJ2-7 . . TRBV7-9 TGTGCCAGCAGCTTAACCCAACCGCGGGGAACCTACGAGCAGTACTTC CASSLTQPRGTYEQYF
TRBJ1-5 . . TRBV15 TGTGCCACCAGCCGGTATGGCAATCAGCCCCAGCATTTT CATSRYGNQPQHF
TRBJ1-3 . TRBD1 TRBV2 TGTGCCAGCAGGAACCGGGACAGCTCTGGAAACACCATATATTTT CASRNRDSSGNTIYF
TRBJ1-5 . TRBD1 TRBV3-1/TRBV3-2 TGTGCCAGCAGCCCGACGAACAGGGGGAGGCATAGCAATCAGCCCCAGCATTTT CASSPTNRGRHSNQPQHF
TRBJ1-4 . . TRBV2 TGTGCCAGCAGGGCCGGGAGGCAGGAAAAACTGTTTTTT CASRAGRQEKLFF
TRBJ2-7 . TRBD1 TRBV28 TGTGCCAGCAGTCCCCACAGGGGGTGGGATAAGAACGAGCAGTACTTC CASSPHRGWDKNEQYF
TRBJ1-2 . . TRBV2 TGTGCCAGCAGCCCGGGTTGGGGGCGAAGGGGCTACACCTTC CASSPGWGRRGYTF
TRBJ1-2 . . TRBV30 TGTGCCTGGAGTGACCTTCCGCCCCAAACGACAGGTGGCTATGGCTACACCTTC CAWSDLPPQTTGGYGYTF
TRBJ1-2 . TRBD1 TRBV5-4 TGTGCCAGCAGCTTTATTCCGGGACAGGGTTATGGCTACACCTTC CASSFIPGQGYGYTF
TRBJ1-4 . . TRBV7-9 TGTGCCAGCAGCTTGGAGGACCGGGGTGAAAAACTGTTTTTT CASSLEDRGEKLFF
TRBJ2-4 . . TRBV28 TGTGCCAGCAGTTCAGCGGCTCCTCCGAACATTCAGTACTTC CASSSAAPPNIQYF
TRBJ2-1 . . TRBV7-3 TGTGCCAGCAGCTCCAGGGGCAGGAATGAGCAGTTCTTC CASSSRGRNEQFF
TRBJ2-7 once . TRBV7-9 TGTGCCAGCAGCTTGGGCCTACCAAACTACGAGCAGTACTTC CASSLGLPNYEQYF
TRBJ2-2 . TRBD1 TRBV28 TGTGCCAGCAGTTTCCAGGGGGCCTGGACCGGGGAGCTGTTTTTT CASSFQGAWTGELFF
TRBJ2-5 . TRBD2 TRBV5-1 TGCGCCAGCAGCTTGAGGAGCGGGAGAGAAGAGACCCAGTACTTC CASSLRSGREETQYF
TRBJ1-4 once . TRBV27 TGTGCCAGCGGTCTAGGAGAAAAACTGTTTTTT CASGLGEKLFF
TRBJ1-2 . TRBD1 TRBV2 TGTGCCAGCAGCCAATCGACAGGGGAGCCCTGGGGCTACACCTTC CASSQSTGEPWGYTF
TRBJ2-5 few . TRBV5-1 TGCGCCAGCAGCGCGCAAGAGACCCAGTACTTC CASSAQETQYF
TRBJ2-1 . . TRBV4-1 TGCGCCAGCAGCCTCAAAATCCAGGGGTATCTGTTCTTC CASSLKIQGYLFF
TRBJ1-5 once . TRBV5-4 TGTGCCAGCAGTCTTGACATGCGTCAGCCCCAGCATTTT CASSLDMRQPQHF
TRBJ2-3 . . TRBV30 TGTGCCTGGAGTGTATACGAAGCCAACACAGATACGCAGTATTTT CAWSVYEANTDTQYF
TRBJ1-1 . TRBD1 TRBV5-6 TGTGCCAGCAGCCCGGGGACAGGGCTAAGGAACACTGAAGCTTTCTTT CASSPGTGLRNTEAFF
TRBJ1-1 . . TRBV7-9 TGTGCCAGCACCGTAGCAGGGGCGAGGACTGAAGCTTTCTTT CASTVAGARTEAFF
TRBJ1-5 . TRBD1 TRBV25-1 TGTGCCAGCAGTGTATTACCGGGACAGGGAGGCAATCAGCCCCAGCATTTT CASSVLPGQGGNQPQHF
TRBJ2-5 once TRBD2 TRBV5-6 TGTGCCAGCAGCCTCCGAAGACTAGCGGGGGGGCTCCAAGAGACCCAGTACTTC CASSLRRLAGGLQETQYF
TRBJ1-4 . TRBD1 TRBV25-1 TGTGCCAGCAGGGACAGGGGCACAACTAATGAAAAACTGTTTTTT CASRDRGTTNEKLFF
TRBJ1-2 . . TRBV7-2 TGTGCCAGCAGCCCCTTGGACAGTAACTATGGCTACACCTTC CASSPLDSNYGYTF